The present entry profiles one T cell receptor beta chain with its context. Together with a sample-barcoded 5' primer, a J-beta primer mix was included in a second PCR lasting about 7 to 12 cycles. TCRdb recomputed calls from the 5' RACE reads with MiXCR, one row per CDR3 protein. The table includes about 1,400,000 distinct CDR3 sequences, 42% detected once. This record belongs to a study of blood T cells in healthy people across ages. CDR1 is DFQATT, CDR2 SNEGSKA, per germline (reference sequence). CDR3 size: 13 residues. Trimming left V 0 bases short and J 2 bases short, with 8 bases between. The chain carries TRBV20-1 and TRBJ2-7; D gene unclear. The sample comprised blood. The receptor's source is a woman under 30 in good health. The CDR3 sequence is CSARDLDTYEQYF. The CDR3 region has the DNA TGCAGTGCTAGAGATCTTGACACCTACGAGCAGTACTTC.